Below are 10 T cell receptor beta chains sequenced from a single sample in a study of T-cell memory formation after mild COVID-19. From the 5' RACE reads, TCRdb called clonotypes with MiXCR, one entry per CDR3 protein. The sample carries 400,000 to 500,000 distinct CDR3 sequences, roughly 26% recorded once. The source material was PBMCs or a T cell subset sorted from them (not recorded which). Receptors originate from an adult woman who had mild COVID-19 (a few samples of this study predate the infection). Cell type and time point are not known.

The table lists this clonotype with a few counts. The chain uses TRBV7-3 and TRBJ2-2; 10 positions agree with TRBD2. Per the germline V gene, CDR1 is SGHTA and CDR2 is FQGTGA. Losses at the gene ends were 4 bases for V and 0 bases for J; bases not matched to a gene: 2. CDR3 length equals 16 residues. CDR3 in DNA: TGTGCCAGCAGCTCTAGCGGGAGCTCGAACACCGGGGAGCTGTTTTTT. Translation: CASSSSGSSNTGELFF.

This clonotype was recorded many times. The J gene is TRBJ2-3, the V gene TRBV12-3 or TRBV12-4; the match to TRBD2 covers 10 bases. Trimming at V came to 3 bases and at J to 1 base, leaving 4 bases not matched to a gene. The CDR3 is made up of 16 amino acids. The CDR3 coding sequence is TGTGCCAGCAGTTTTAGCGGGGGGCGTCGCACAGATACGCAGTATTTT. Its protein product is CASSFSGGRRTDTQYF.

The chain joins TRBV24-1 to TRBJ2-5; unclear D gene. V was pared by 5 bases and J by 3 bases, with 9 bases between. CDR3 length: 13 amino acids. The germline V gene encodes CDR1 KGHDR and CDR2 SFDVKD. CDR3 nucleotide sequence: TGTGCCACCAGTGGGGTCCCAGAAGAGACCCAGTACTTC. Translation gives CATSGVPEETQYF.

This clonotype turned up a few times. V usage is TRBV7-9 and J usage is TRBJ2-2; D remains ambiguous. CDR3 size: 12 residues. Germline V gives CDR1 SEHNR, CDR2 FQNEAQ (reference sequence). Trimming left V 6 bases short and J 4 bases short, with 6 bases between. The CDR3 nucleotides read TGTGCCAGCAGACATTCCACCGGGGAGCTGTTTTTT. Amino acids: CASRHSTGELFF.

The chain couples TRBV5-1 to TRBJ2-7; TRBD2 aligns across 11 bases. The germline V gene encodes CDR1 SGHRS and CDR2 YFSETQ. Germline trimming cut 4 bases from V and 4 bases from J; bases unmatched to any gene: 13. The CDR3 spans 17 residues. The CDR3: CASSLGTSGLISYEQYF. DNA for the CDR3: TGCGCCAGCAGCCTCGGGACTAGCGGTTTGATCTCGTACGAGCAGTACTTC.

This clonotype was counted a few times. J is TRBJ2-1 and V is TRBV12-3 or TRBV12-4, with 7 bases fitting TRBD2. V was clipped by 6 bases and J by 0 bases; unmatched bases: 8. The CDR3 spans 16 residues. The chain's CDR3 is CASSSSGIGSYNEQFF. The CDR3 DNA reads TGTGCCAGCAGCTCCAGCGGGATCGGCTCCTACAATGAGCAGTTCTTC.

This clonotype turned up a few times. The DNA of the CDR3 is TGCGCCAGCAGCCAAGGAGGGCGGGAGGCCGAGCAGTACTTC. This codes for CASSQGGREAEQYF. The chain combines TRBV4-3 with TRBJ2-7; 8 nucleotides line up with TRBD2. Germline CDR1 and CDR2: LGHNA and YSLEER. The CDR3 is 14 amino acids. The V and J ends lost 1 base and 6 bases, in that order; junction bases with no gene match: 5.

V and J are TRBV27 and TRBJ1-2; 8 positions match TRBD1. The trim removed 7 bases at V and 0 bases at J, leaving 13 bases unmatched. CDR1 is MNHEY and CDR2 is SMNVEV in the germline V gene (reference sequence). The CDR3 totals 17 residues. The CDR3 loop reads CASTNLPGTGTNYGYTF. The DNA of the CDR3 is TGTGCCAGCACGAATTTACCCGGGACAGGCACTAACTATGGCTACACCTTC.

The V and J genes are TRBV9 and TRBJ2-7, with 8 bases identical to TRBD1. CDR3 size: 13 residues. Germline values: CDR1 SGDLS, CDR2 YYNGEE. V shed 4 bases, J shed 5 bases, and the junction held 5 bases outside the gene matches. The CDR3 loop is CASSPTGVDEQYF. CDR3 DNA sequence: TGTGCCAGCAGCCCGACAGGGGTGGACGAGCAGTACTTC.

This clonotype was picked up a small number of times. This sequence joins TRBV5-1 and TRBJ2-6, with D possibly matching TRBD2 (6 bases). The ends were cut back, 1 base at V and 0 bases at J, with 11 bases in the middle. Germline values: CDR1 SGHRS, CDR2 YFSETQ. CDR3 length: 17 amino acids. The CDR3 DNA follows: TGCGCCAGCAGCTTGTCGGGACTCCTCTCTGGGGCCAACGTCCTGACTTTC. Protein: CASSLSGLLSGANVLTF.